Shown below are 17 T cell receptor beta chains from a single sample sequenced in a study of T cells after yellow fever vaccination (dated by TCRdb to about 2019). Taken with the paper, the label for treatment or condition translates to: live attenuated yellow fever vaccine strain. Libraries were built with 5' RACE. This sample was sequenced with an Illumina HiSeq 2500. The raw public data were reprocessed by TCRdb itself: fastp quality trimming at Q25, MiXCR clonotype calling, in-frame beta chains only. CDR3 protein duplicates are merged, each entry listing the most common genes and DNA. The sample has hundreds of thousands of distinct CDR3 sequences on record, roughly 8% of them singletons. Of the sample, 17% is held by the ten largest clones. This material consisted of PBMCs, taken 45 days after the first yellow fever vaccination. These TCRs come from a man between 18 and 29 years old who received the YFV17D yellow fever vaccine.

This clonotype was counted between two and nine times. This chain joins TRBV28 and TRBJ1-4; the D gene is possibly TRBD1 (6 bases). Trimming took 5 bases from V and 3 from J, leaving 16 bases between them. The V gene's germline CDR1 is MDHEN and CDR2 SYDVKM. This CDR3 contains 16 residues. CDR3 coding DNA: TGTGCCAGCAGTCCCCGGGGGCCTGGCTCTAATGAAAAACTGTTTTTT. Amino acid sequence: CASSPRGPGSNEKLFF. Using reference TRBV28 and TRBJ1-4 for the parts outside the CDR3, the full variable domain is DVKVTQSSRYLVKRTGEKVFLECVQDMDHENMFWYRQDPGLGLRLIYFSYDVKMKEKGDIPEGYSVSREKKERFSLILESASTNQTSMYLCASSPRGPGSNEKLFFGSGTQLSVL.

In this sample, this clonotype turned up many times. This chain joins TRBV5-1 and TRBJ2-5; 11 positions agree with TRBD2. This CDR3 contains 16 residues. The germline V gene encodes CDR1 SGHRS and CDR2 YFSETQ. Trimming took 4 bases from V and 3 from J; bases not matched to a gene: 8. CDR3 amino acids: CASSSLAGGSEETQYF. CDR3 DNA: TGCGCCAGCAGCAGCTTAGCGGGGGGGTCGGAAGAGACCCAGTACTTC.

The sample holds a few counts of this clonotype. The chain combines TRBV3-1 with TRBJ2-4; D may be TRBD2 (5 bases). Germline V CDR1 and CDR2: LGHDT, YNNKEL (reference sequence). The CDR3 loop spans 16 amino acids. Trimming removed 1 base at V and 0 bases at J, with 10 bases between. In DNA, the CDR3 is TGTGCCAGCAGCCAAGCCAGCGGAGCAGCCAAAAACATTCAGTACTTC. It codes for CASSQASGAAKNIQYF.

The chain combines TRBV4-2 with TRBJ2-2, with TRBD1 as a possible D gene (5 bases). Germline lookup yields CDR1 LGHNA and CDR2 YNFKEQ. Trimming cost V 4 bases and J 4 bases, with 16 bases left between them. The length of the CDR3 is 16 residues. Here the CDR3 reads CASSLVDTAPTGELFF. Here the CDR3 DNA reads TGTGCCAGCAGCCTGGTGGACACAGCCCCCACCGGGGAGCTGTTTTTT.

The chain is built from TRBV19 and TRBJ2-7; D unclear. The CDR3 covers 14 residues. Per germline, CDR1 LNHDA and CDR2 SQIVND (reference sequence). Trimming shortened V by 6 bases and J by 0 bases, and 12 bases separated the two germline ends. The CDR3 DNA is TGTGCCAGTAGCTCCACTCTTTACTCCTACGAGCAGTACTTC. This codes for CASSSTLYSYEQYF.

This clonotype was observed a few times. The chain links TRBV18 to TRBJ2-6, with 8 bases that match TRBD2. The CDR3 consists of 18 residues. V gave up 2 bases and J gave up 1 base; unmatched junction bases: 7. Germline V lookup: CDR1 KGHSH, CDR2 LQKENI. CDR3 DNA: TGTGCCAGCTCACCATCGCGGGGGGCGGCGTCTGGGGCCAACGTCCTGACTTTC. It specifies CASSPSRGAASGANVLTF.

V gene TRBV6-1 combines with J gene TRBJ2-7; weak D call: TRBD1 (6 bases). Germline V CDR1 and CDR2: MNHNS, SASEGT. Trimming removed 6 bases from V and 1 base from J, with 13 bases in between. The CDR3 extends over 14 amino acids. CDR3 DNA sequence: TGTGCCAGCAGCCCCCGGGACACTTCCTACGAGCAGTACGTC. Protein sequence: CASSPRDTSYEQYV.

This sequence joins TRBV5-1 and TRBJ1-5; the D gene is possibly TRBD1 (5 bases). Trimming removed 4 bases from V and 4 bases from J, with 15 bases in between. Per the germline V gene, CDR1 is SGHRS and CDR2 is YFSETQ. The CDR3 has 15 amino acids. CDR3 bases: TGCGCCAGCAGCCCGGGAGGGACCCGAAATCAGCCCCAGCATTTT. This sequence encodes CASSPGGTRNQPQHF.

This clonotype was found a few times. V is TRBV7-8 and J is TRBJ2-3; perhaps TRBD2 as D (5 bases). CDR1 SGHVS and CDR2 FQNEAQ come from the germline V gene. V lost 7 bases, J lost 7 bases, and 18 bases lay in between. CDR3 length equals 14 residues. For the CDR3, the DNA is TGTGCCAGCACGATGGGGAGCGGCTGGTATACGCAGTATTTT. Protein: CASTMGSGWYTQYF.

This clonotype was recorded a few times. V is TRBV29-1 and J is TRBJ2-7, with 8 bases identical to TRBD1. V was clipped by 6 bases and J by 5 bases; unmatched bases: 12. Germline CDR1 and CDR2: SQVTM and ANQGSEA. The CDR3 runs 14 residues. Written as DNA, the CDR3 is TGCAGCGTCCTAACTCGGACAGGGCCCCACGAGCAGTACTTC. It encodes CSVLTRTGPHEQYF.

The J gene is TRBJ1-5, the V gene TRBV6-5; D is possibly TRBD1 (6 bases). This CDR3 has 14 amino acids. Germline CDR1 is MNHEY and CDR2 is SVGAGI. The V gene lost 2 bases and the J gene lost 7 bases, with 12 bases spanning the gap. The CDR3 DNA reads TGTGCCAGCAGTTACCGGGGGGGGCGGCAGCCCCAGCATTTT. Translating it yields CASSYRGGRQPQHF.

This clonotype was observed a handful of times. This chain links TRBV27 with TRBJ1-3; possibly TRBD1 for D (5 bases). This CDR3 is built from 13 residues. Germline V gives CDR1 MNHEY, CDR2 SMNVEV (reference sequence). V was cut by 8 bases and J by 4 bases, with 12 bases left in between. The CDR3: CASLGQGGNTIYF. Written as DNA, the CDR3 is TGTGCCAGCTTAGGCCAGGGAGGAAACACCATATATTTT.

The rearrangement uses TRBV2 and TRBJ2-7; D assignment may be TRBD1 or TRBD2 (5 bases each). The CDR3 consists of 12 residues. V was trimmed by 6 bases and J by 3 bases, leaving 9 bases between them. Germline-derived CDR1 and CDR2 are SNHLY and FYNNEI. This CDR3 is CASRGGGYEQYV. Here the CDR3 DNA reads TGTGCCAGCAGGGGTGGGGGCTACGAGCAGTACGTC.

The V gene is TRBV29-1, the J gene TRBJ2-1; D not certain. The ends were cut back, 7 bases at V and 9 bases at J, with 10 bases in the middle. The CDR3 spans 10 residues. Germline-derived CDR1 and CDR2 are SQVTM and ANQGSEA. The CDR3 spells CSGRYTEQFF. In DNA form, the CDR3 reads TGCAGCGGACGGTATACTGAGCAGTTCTTC.

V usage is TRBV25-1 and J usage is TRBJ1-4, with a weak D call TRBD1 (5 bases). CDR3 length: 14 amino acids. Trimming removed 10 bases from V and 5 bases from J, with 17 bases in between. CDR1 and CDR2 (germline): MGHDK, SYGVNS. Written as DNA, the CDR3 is TGTGCCACCTTCAGGACATACGGGAATGAAAAACTGTTTTTT. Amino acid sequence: CATFRTYGNEKLFF.

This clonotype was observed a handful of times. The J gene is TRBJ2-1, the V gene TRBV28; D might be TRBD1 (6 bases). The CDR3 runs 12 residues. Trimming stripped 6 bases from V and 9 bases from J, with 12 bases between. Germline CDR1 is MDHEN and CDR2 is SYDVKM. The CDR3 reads CASRASGVEQFF. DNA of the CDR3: TGTGCCAGCAGGGCCTCAGGGGTTGAGCAGTTCTTC.

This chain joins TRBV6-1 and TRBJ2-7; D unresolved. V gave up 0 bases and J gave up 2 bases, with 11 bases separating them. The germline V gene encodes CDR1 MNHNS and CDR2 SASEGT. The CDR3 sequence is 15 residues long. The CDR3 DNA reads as TGTGCCAGCAGTGAAGCGGTAGTCTCCGCCTACGAGCAGTACTTC. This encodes CASSEAVVSAYEQYF.